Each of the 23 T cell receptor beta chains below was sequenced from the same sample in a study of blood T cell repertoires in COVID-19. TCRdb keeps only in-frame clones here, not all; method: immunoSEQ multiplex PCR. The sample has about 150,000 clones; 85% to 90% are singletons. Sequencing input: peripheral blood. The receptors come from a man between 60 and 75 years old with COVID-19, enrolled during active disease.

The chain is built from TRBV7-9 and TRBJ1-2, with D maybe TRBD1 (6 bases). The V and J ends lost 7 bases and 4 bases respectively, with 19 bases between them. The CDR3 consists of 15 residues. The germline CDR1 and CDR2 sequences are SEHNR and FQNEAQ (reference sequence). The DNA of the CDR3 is TGTGCCAGCACCGATACCGGGACAACATCCTATGGCTACACCTTC. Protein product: CASTDTGTTSYGYTF. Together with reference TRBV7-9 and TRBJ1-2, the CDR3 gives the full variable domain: DTGVSQNPRHKITKRGQNVTFRCDPISEHNRLYWYRQTLGQGPEFLTYFQNEAQLEKSRLLSDRFSAERPKGSFSTLEIQRTEQGDSAMYLCASTDTGTTSYGYTFGSGTRLTVV.

The CDR3 here is CASSSPFGGTGELFF. CDR3 sequence (DNA): TGTGCCAGCAGCTCCCCCTTCGGGGGTACCGGGGAGCTGTTTTTT. This sequence joins TRBV11-2 and TRBJ2-2; D might be TRBD2 (6 bases). Germline assignment: CDR1 SGHAT and CDR2 FQNNGV. V lost 4 bases and J lost 5, with 14 bases in between. This CDR3 has 15 amino acids.

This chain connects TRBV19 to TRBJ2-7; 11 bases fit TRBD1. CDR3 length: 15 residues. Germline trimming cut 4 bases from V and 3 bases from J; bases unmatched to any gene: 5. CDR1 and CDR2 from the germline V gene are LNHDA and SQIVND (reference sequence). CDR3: CASSTAGQGGYEQYF. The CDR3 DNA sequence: TGTGCCAGTAGTACGGCGGGACAGGGGGGCTACGAGCAGTACTTC.

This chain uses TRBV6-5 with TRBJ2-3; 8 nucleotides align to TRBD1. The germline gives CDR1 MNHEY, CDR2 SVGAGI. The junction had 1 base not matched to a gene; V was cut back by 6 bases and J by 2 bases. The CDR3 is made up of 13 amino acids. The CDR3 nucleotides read TGTGCCAGCAGGGACAGGGACACAGATACGCAGTATTTT. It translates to CASRDRDTDTQYF.

CDR3 DNA sequence: TGTGCCAGCAGCGCCGGGGTAACTACGGCGAATGAGCAGTTCTTC. Translating gives CASSAGVTTANEQFF. The rearrangement links TRBV7-3 to TRBJ2-1; D is perhaps TRBD2 (5 bases). Germline CDR1 reads SGHTA; CDR2 reads FQGTGA. Trimming removed 5 bases at V and 7 bases at J, with 18 bases between. This CDR3 spans 15 amino acids.

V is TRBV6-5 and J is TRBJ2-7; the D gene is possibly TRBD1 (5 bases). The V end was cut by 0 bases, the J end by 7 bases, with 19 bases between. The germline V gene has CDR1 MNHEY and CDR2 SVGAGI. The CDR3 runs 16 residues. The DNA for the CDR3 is TGTGCCAGCAGTTACTCGGACGCCCACCACTCAGGGGAGCAGTACTTC. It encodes CASSYSDAHHSGEQYF.

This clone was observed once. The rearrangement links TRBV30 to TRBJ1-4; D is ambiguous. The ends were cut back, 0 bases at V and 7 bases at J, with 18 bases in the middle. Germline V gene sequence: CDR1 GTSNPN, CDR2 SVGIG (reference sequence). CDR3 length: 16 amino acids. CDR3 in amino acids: CAWSVRLGGPGEKLFF. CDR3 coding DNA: TGTGCCTGGAGTGTACGTCTGGGAGGGCCAGGTGAAAAACTGTTTTTT.

CDR3 coding DNA: TGTGCCAGTAGTTTATTAGCTTCGTCTTCCACCGGGGAGCTGTTTTTT. It encodes CASSLLASSSTGELFF. The V call is TRBV19, the J call TRBJ2-2, with D uncertain. CDR1 LNHDA and CDR2 SQIVND come from the germline V gene (reference sequence). The V gene lost 5 bases and the J gene lost 4 bases, with 17 bases spanning the gap. The CDR3 runs 16 residues.

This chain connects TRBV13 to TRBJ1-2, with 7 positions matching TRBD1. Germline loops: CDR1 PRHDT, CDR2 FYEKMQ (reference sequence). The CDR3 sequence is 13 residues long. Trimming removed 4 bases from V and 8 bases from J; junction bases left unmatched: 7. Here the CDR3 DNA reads TGTGCCAGCAGCTCCCGGACAGGTTGGGGCTACACCTTC. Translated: CASSSRTGWGYTF.

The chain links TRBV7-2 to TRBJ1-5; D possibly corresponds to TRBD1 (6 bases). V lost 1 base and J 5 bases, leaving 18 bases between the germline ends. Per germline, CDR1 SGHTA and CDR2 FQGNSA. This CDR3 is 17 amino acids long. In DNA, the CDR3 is TGTGCCAGCAGCTTAGATATCGGGGGGCGAAGCCATCAGCCCCAGCATTTT. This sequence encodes CASSLDIGGRSHQPQHF.

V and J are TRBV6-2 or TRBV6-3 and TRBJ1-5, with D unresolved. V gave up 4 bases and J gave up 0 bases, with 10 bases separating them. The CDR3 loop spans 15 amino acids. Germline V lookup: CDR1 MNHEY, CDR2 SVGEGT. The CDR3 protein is CASSWAGNSNQPQHF. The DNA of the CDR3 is TGTGCCAGCAGTTGGGCAGGCAATAGCAATCAGCCCCAGCATTTT.

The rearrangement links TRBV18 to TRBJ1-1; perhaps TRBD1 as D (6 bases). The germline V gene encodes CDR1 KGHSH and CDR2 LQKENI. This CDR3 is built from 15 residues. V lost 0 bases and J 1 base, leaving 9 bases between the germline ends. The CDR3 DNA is TGTGCCAGCTCACCACCTGCGGACAGGAACACTGAAGCTTTCTTT. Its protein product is CASSPPADRNTEAFF.

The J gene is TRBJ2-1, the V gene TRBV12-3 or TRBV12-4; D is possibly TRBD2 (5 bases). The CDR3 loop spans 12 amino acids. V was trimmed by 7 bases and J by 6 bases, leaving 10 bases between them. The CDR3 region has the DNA TGTGCCAGCACCCGGGGTGGCAATGAGCAGTTCTTC. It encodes CASTRGGNEQFF.

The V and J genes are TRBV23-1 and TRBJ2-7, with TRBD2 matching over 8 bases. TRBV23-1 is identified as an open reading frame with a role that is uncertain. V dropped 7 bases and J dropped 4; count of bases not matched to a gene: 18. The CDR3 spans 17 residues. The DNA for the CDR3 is TGCGCCAGCATTCGGGGGGGAGACCAGTCAGAACCTTACGAGCAGTACTTC. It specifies CASIRGGDQSEPYEQYF.

DNA of the CDR3: TGTGCCAGCAGCCCGGGAACCCACAGAGGAGGGGCGGAGCAGTACTTC. Its translation is CASSPGTHRGGAEQYF. The rearrangement links TRBV11-3 to TRBJ2-7; D possibly corresponds to TRBD2 (6 bases). Germline V gives CDR1 SGHNT, CDR2 YENEEA. The V and J ends lost 5 bases and 7 bases respectively, with 24 bases between them. The length of the CDR3 is 16 residues.

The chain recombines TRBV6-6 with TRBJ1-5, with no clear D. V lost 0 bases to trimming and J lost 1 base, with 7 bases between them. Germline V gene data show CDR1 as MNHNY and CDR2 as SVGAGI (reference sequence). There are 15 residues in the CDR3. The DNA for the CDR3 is TGTGCCAGCAGTTACTCTCTCAGGAGCAATCAGCCCCAGCATTTT. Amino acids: CASSYSLRSNQPQHF.

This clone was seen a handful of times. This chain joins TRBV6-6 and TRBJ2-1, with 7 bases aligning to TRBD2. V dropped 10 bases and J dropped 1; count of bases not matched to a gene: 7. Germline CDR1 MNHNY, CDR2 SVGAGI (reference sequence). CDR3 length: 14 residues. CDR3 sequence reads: CATKGGGSYNEQFF. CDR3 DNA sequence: TGTGCCACTAAGGGCGGGGGATCCTACAATGAGCAGTTCTTC.

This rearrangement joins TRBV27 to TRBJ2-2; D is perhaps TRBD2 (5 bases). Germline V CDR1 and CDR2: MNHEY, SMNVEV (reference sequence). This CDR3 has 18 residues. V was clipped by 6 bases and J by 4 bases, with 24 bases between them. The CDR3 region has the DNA TGTGCCAGCAGCTTTACGGCTTACGGAACCCGGGGCACCGGGGAGCTGTTTTTT. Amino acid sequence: CASSFTAYGTRGTGELFF.

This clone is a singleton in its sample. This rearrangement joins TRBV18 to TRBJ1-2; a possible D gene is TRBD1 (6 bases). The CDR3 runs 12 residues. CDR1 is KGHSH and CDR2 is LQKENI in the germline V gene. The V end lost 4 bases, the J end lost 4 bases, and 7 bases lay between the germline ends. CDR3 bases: TGTGCCAGCTCACTCAGGGGCTATGGCTACACCTTC. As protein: CASSLRGYGYTF.

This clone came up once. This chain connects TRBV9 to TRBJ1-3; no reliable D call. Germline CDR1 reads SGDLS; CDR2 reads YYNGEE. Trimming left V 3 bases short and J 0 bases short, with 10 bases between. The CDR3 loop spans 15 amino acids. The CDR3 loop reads CASSGTAFSGNTIYF. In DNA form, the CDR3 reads TGTGCCAGCAGCGGAACAGCCTTCTCTGGAAACACCATATATTTT.

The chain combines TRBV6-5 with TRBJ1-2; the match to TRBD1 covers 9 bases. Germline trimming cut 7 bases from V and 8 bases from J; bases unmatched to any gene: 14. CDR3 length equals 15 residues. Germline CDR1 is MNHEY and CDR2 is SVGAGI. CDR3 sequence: CASIMAGDRVDGYTF. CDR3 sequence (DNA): TGTGCCAGCATCATGGCGGGGGACAGGGTTGACGGCTACACCTTC.

The CDR3 is CASSQARGAVRNTIYF. CDR3 in DNA: TGTGCCAGCAGCCAGGCCCGGGGGGCCGTTAGAAACACCATATATTTT. The J gene is TRBJ1-3, the V gene TRBV7-9; perhaps TRBD1 as D (6 bases). Germline V CDR1 and CDR2: SEHNR, FQNEAQ (reference sequence). This CDR3 is 16 amino acids long. Trimming pared 5 bases from V and 5 bases from J, leaving 19 bases between. Looking up the rest from reference TRBV7-9 and TRBJ1-3 gives the full variable domain: DTGVSQNPRHKITKRGQNVTFRCDPISEHNRLYWYRQTLGQGPEFLTYFQNEAQLEKSRLLSDRFSAERPKGSFSTLEIQRTEQGDSAMYLCASSQARGAVRNTIYFGEGSWLTVV.

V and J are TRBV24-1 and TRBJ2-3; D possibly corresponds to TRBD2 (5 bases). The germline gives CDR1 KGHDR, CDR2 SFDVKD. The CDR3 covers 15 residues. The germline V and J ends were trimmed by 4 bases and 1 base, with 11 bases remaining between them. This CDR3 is CATSDQARGTDTQYF. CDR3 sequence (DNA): TGTGCCACCAGTGACCAAGCGAGGGGCACAGATACGCAGTATTTT.